These 5 T cell receptor beta chains were sequenced from one sample in a study of human T cells and chemical hapten exposure. Time point denoted: patch test 3, about 24 weeks after DPC sensitization. Treatment in this sample: therapeutic diphenylcyclopropenone sensitization with weekly scalp DPC. TCRdb used MiXCR to reprocess the RACE reads, holding one entry per CDR3 protein. Seen here are roughly 97,000 distinct CDR3 sequences, 27% observed once, and the top ten hold approximately 10%. The sample was whole blood, taken in connection with sensitization to the hapten diphenylcyclopropenone (DPC). Receptors originate from a middle-aged man with alopecia areata. Some clones in this sample may be carry-over from other donors' samples.

This clonotype has more than one count but fewer than ten. The rearrangement joins TRBV20-1 to TRBJ2-2; TRBD2 is a possible D gene (6 bases). CDR1 DFQATT and CDR2 SNEGSKA come from the germline V gene (reference sequence). This CDR3 has 12 residues. V lost 5 bases and J 7 bases, leaving 11 bases between the germline ends. The CDR3 sequence: CSAWRRVGELFF. As DNA, the CDR3 is TGCAGTGCTTGGAGGAGGGTCGGGGAGCTGTTTTTT.

This clonotype was counted between two and nine times. V usage is TRBV20-1 and J usage is TRBJ2-7, with TRBD2 matching 7 bases. The V and J ends lost 6 bases and 2 bases, in that order; junction bases with no gene match: 13. The CDR3 is 15 amino acids. The V gene's germline CDR1 is DFQATT and CDR2 SNEGSKA (reference sequence). In DNA, the CDR3 is TGCAGTGCCTCCTCCGGGGGGAGACAAGCCTACGAGCAGTACTTC. It codes for CSASSGGRQAYEQYF.

The sample holds a few counts of this clonotype. The CDR3 is CATSRDPTGEQYF. The CDR3 nucleotides read TGTGCCACCAGCAGAGATCCCACGGGGGAGCAGTACTTC. The V call is TRBV15, the J call TRBJ2-7; tentative D call: TRBD2 (5 bases). Germline CDR1 reads LNHNV; CDR2 reads YYDKDF (reference sequence). The CDR3 is 13 amino acids. Trimming removed 0 bases from V and 7 bases from J, with 10 bases in between.

The chain couples TRBV21-1 to TRBJ2-2; the tabulated D call, TRBD2, remains unverified against the DNA. TRBV21-1 is shown as a pseudogene. CDR3 length equals 24 residues. CDR3 nucleotides: TGTGCCAGCAGCCCCCGTATCCCCCACGCCGGGACTAGCGGGGCCCCCATTGACACCGGGGAGCTGTTTTTT. Its translation: CASSPRIPHAGTSGAPIDTGELFF.

The chain carries TRBV7-9 and TRBJ2-5; 14 positions match TRBD2. Trimming cost V 5 bases and J 4 bases; bases outside gene matches: 9. The CDR3 is 17 residues long. Germline values: CDR1 SEHNR, CDR2 FQNEAQ (reference sequence). The CDR3 sequence: CASSPRTSGRLGETQYF. The CDR3 nucleotides read TGTGCCAGCAGCCCTAGGACTAGCGGGAGGCTCGGAGAGACCCAGTACTTC.